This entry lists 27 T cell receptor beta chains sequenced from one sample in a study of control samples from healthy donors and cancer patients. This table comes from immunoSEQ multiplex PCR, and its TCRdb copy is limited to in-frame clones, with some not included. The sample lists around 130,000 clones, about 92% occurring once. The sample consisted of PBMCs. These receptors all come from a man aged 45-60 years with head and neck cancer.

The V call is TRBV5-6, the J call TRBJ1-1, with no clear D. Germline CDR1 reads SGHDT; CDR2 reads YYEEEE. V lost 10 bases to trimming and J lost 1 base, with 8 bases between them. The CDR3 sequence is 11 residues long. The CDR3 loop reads CASRRNTEAFF. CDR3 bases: TGTGCCTCGCGAAGGAACACTGAAGCTTTCTTT.

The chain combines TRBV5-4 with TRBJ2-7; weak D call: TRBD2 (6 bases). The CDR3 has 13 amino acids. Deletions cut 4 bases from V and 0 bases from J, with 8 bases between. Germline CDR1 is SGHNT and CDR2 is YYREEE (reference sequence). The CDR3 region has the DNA TGTGCCAGCAGCGCGGGGTCCTCCTACGAGCAGTACTTC. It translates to CASSAGSSYEQYF.

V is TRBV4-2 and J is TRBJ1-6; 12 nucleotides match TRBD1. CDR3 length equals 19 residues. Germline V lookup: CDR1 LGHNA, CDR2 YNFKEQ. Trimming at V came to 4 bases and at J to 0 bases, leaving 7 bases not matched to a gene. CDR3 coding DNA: TGTGCCAGCAGCCTGGGACAGGGGGCCCCTAGCTCCTATAATTCACCCCTCCACTTT. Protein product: CASSLGQGAPSSYNSPLHF.

The CDR3 sequence is CASSSVARETQYF. For the CDR3, the DNA is TGTGCCAGCAGCTCCGTTGCAAGGGAGACCCAGTACTTC. This chain uses TRBV7-2 with TRBJ2-5; no definite D call. In germline, CDR1 is SGHTA, CDR2 FQGNSA. Trimming cost V 4 bases and J 5 bases, with 11 bases left between them. This CDR3 has 13 amino acids.

The CDR3 bases are TGTGCCAGCGAGATTGACAGGGGGAATCAGCCCCAGCATTTT. Protein product: CASEIDRGNQPQHF. This rearrangement joins TRBV2 to TRBJ1-5; 9 nucleotides line up with TRBD1. With V trimmed by 8 bases and J by 4 bases, 6 bases remained unmatched. CDR1 and CDR2 (germline): SNHLY, FYNNEI. This CDR3 has 14 amino acids.

CDR3 DNA: TGTGCGAGGTGGATAGGGGCGAACACTGAAGCTTTCTTT. This sequence encodes CARWIGANTEAFF. The V and J genes are TRBV28 and TRBJ1-1; a possible D gene is TRBD1 (5 bases). This CDR3 comprises 13 residues. Germline CDR1 MDHEN, CDR2 SYDVKM. Drawing the rest from reference TRBV28 and TRBJ1-1, the complete variable domain is DVKVTQSSRYLVKRTGEKVFLECVQDMDHENMFWYRQDPGLGLRLIYFSYDVKMKEKGDIPEGYSVSREKKERFSLILESASTNQTSMYLCARWIGANTEAFFGQGTRLTVV.

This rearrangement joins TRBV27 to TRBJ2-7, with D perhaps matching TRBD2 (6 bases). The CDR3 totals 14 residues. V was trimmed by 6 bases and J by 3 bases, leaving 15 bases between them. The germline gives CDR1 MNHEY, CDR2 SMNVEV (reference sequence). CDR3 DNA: TGTGCCAGCAGCCTCTCGGGGGTTTACTACGAGCAGTACTTC. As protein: CASSLSGVYYEQYF.

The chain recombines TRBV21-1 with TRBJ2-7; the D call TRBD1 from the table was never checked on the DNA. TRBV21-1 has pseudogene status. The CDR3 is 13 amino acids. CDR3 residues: CASSAGTGGEQYF. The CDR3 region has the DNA TGTGCCAGCAGCGCCGGGACAGGGGGCGAGCAGTACTTC.

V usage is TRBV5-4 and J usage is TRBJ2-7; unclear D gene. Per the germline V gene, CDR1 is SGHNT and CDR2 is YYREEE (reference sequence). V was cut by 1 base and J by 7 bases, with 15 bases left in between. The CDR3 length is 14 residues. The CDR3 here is CASSLFDTFGEQYF. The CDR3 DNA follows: TGTGCCAGCAGCTTGTTCGACACCTTCGGGGAGCAGTACTTC.

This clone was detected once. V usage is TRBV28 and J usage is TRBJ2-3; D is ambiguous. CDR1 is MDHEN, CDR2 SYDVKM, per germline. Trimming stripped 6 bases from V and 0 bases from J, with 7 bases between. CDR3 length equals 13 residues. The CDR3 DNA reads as TGTGCCAGCAGCACCACTAGCACAGATACGCAGTATTTT. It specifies CASSTTSTDTQYF.

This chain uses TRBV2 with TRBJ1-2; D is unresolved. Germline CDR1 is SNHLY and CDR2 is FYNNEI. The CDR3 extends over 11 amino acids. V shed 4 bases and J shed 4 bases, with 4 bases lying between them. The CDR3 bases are TGTGCCAGCAGTGCATCCTATGGCTACACCTTC. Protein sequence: CASSASYGYTF.

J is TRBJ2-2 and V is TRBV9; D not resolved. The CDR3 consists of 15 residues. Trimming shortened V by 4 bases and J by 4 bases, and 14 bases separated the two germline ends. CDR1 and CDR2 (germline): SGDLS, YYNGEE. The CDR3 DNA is TGTGCCAGCAGCCCGGCCCCGGGTGGCACCGGGGAGCTGTTTTTT. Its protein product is CASSPAPGGTGELFF.

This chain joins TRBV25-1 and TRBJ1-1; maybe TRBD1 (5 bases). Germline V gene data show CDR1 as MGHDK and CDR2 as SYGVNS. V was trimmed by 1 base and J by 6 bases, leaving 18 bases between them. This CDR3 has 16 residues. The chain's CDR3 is CASSEWSLAGTSEAFF. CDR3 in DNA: TGTGCCAGCAGTGAATGGTCCCTCGCAGGGACCTCTGAAGCTTTCTTT.

The CDR3 loop reads CASSVTADEKLFF. CDR3 coding DNA: TGTGCCAGCAGCGTGACGGCAGATGAAAAACTGTTTTTT. The chain employs TRBV9 and TRBJ1-4; no clear D. The CDR3 runs to 13 residues. Germline assignment: CDR1 SGDLS and CDR2 YYNGEE. V was cut by 2 bases and J by 6 bases, with 8 bases left in between.

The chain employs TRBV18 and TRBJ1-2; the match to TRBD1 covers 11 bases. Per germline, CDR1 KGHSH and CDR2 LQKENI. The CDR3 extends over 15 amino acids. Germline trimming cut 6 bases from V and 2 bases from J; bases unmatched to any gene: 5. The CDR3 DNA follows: TGTGCCAGCTCCAATAGGGACAGGGGGAACTATGGCTACACCTTC. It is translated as CASSNRDRGNYGYTF.

As DNA, the CDR3 is TGTGCCTGTTCGCGGGGGAAGCTACGAGAGCAGTACTTC. It translates to CACSRGKLREQYF. V gene TRBV30 combines with J gene TRBJ2-7; 7 bases align to TRBD2. The CDR3 is made up of 13 amino acids. Germline V lookup: CDR1 GTSNPN, CDR2 SVGIG (reference sequence). The ends lost 6 bases at V and 7 bases at J; junction bases unmatched: 12.

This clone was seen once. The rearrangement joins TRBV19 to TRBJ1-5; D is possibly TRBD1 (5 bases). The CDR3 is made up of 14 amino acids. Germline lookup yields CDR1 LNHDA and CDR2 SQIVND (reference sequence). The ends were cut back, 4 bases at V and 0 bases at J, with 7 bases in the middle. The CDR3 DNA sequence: TGTGCCAGTAGTAGACAGTATAGCAATCAGCCCCAGCATTTT. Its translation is CASSRQYSNQPQHF.

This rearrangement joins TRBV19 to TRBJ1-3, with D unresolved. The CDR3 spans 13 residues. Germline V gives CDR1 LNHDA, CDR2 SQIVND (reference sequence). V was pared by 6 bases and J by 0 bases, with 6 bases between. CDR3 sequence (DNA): TGTGCCAGTAGGAGCAGCTCTGGAAACACCATATATTTT. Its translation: CASRSSSGNTIYF.

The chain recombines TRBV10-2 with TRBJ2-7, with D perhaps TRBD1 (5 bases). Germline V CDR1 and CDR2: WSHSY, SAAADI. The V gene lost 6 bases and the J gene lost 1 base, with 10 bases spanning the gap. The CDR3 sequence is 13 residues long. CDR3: CASRQTVSYEQYF. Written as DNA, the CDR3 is TGCGCCAGCAGGCAGACAGTTTCCTACGAGCAGTACTTC.

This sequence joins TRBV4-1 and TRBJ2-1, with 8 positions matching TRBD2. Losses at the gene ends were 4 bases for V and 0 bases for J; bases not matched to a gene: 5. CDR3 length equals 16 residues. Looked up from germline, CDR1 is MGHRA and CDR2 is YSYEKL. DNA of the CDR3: TGCGCCAGCAGCCCTACAGGGACTAGCTCCTACAATGAGCAGTTCTTC. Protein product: CASSPTGTSSYNEQFF.

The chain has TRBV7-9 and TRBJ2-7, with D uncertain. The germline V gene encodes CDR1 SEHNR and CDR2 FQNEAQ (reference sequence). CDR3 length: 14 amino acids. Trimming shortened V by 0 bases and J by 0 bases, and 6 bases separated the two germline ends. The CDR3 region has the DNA TGTGCCAGCAGCTTAGCGCAGAGCTCCTACGAGCAGTACTTC. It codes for CASSLAQSSYEQYF. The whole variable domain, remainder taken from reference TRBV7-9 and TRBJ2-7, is DTGVSQNPRHKITKRGQNVTFRCDPISEHNRLYWYRQTLGQGPEFLTYFQNEAQLEKSRLLSDRFSAERPKGSFSTLEIQRTEQGDSAMYLCASSLAQSSYEQYFGPGTRLTVT.

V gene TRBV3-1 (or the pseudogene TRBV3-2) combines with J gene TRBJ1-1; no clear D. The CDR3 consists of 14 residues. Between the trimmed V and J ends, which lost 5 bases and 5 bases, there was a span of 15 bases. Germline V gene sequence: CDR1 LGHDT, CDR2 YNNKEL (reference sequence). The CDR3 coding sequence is TGTGCCAGCAGCGAGCTTGGGGAAGGTACTGAAGCTTTCTTT. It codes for CASSELGEGTEAFF.

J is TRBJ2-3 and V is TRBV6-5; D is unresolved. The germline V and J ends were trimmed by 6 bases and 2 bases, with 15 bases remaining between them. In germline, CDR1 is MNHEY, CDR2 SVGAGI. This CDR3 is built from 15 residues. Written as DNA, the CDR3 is TGTGCCAGCAGCCCCAGGAATACCTACACAGATACGCAGTATTTT. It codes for CASSPRNTYTDTQYF.

Written as DNA, the CDR3 is TGTGCCAGCAAGTTTCTCCAGGCTAACTATGGCTACACCTTC. Its protein is CASKFLQANYGYTF. The rearrangement uses TRBV6-5 and TRBJ1-2; D is uncertain. This CDR3 is built from 14 residues. V lost 7 bases, J lost 0 bases, and 12 bases lay in between. From germline, CDR1 is MNHEY and CDR2 SVGAGI.

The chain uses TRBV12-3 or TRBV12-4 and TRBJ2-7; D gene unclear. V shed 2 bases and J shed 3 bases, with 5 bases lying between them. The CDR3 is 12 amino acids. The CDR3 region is CASSLRLYEQYF. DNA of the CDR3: TGTGCCAGCAGTTTAAGACTCTACGAGCAGTACTTC.

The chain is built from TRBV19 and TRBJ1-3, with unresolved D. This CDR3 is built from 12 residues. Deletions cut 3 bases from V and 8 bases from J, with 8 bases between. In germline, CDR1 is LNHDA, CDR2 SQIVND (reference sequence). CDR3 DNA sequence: TGTGCCAGTAGTATGGGAAGGGACACCATATATTTT. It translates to CASSMGRDTIYF. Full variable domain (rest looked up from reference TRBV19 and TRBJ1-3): DGGITQSPKYLFRKEGQNVTLSCEQNLNHDAMYWYRQDPGQGLRLIYYSQIVNDFQKGDIAEGYSVSREKKESFPLTVTSAQKNPTAFYLCASSMGRDTIYFGEGSWLTVV.

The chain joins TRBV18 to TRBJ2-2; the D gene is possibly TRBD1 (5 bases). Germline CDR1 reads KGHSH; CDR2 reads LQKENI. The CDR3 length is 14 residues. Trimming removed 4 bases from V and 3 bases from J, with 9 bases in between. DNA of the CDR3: TGTGCCAGCTCACTTACAGGAGACACCGGGGAGCTGTTTTTT. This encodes CASSLTGDTGELFF.